The table lists the clone carrying this T cell receptor (beta chain) with a few counts. Its antigen remains unknown. The data originate from a study of beta chain features in type 1 diabetes. Study background: Sorted cells examined across all samples numbered 107,917,701.

Reverse transcribing all isolated RNA meant expressed TCRB transcripts were sequenced. It was found that naive, central memory and regulatory T cell samples averaged about 3.57 million reads. TCRdb's table, derived via immunoSEQ multiplex PCR, lists solely in-frame clones and lacks some. There are about 650,000 clones in the sample; around 11% occur only once, and more than 0.1% lies in the top ten. Looked up from germline, CDR1 is SGHNT and CDR2 is YYREEE (reference sequence). The CDR3 is made up of 14 amino acids. V was pared by 7 bases and J by 1 base, with 14 bases between. Findings and caveats of the study: The VDJ junctions of type 1 diabetes patients carried fewer insertions and more deletions. In all four CD4+ subsets, TCRB CDR3 length was significantly, moderately reduced in type 1 diabetes.

Each population that was sorted was more than 98% pure. The source material was naive CD4+ T cells from blood. The genes are TRBV5-4 and TRBJ2-5; D is unresolved. This TCR was recovered from a man younger than 40 with type 1 diabetes. This CDR3 is CASSLGFLQETQYF. DNA of the CDR3: TGTGCCAGCTCCCTGGGGTTCCTCCAAGAGACCCAGTACTTC.